The sequence of this T cell receptor beta chain was determined in a study of glioma-infiltrating T cells after dendritic cell vaccination. Study background: Glioblastoma patients came from Phase I and II dendritic cell vaccination trials. At biweekly intervals, patients got three intradermal dendritic cell vaccine injections.

This clone was counted a single time. Primers: 60 V beta forward and 13 J beta reverse. Assay: immunoSEQ multiplex PCR; the TCRdb copy retains only in-frame clones and omits some. The sample carries roughly 85,000 clones, less than 85% recorded once. The CDR3 has 13 residues. Germline V CDR1 and CDR2: ENHRY, SYGVKD. V was shortened by 0 bases and J by 4 bases, with 6 bases between the two germline ends. The sample's time point: after dendritic cell vaccination, including at tumor progression/relapse. Blood PBMC samples: pre-vaccination, two weeks post third vaccination, and at tumor progression. The rearrangement joins TRBV10-3 to TRBJ1-1; D gene ambiguous. The sequence derives from a human donor with glioblastoma. The sample consisted of blood, taken after dendritic cell vaccination. The CDR3 DNA reads TGTGCCATCAGTGAGTCGTTGGCCACTGAAGCTTTCTTT. Translating gives CAISESLATEAFF.